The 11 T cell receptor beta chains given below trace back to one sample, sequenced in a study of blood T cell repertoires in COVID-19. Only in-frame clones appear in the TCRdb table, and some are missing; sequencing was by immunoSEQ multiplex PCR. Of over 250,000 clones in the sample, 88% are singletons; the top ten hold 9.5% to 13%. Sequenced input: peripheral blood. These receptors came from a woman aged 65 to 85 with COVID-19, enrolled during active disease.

The CDR3 here is CATSDPGTGASGYTF. Here the CDR3 DNA reads TGTGCCACCAGTGACCCCGGGACAGGGGCTAGCGGCTACACCTTC. This chain connects TRBV24-1 to TRBJ1-2, with TRBD1 identical over 10 bases. There are 15 residues in the CDR3. Germline CDR1 KGHDR, CDR2 SFDVKD. With 4 bases clipped from V and 8 bases from J, the junction kept 9 bases outside the gene matches.

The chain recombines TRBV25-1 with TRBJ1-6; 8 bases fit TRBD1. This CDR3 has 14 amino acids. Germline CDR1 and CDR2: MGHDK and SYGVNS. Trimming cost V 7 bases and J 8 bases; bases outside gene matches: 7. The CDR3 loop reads CASTRDRSDSPLHF. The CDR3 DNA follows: TGTGCCAGCACCCGGGACAGGTCGGATTCACCCCTCCACTTT.

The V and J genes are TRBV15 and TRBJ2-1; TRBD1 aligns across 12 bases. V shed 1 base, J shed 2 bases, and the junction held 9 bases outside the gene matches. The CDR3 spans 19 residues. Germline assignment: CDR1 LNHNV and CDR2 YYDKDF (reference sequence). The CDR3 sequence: CATSRVRDRGQFAYNEQFF. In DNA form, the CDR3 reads TGTGCCACCAGCAGAGTCCGGGACAGGGGGCAATTCGCCTACAATGAGCAGTTCTTC.

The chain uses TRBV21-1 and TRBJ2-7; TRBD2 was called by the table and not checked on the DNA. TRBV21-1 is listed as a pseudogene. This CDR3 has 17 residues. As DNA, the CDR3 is TGTGCCAGCAGCAAAGGGGACGGAGGACTAGTAAACTACGAGCAGTACTTC. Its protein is CASSKGDGGLVNYEQYF.

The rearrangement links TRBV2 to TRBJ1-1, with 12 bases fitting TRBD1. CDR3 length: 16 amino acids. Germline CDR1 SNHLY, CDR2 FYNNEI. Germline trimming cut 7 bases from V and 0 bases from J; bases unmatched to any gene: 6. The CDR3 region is CASNRDRGQMNTEAFF. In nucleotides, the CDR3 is TGTGCCAGCAATAGGGACAGGGGGCAGATGAACACTGAAGCTTTCTTT.

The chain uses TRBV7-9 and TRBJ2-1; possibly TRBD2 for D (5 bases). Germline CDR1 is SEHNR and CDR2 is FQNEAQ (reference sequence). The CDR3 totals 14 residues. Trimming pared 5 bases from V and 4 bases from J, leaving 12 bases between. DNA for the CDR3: TGTGCCAGCAGCCCTCTCGGACTGTACAATGAGCAGTTCTTC. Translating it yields CASSPLGLYNEQFF.

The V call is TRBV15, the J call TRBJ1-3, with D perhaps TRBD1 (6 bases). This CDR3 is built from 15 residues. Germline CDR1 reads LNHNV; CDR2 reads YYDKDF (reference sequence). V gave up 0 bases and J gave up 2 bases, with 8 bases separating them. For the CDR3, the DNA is TGTGCCACCAGCAGAGACAGGGGACCTGGAAACACCATATATTTT. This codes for CATSRDRGPGNTIYF. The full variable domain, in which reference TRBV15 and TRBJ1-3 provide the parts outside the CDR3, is DAMVIQNPRYQVTQFGKPVTLSCSQTLNHNVMYWYQQKSSQAPKLLFHYYDKDFNNEADTPDNFQSRRPNTSFCFLDIRSPGLGDTAMYLCATSRDRGPGNTIYFGEGSWLTVV.

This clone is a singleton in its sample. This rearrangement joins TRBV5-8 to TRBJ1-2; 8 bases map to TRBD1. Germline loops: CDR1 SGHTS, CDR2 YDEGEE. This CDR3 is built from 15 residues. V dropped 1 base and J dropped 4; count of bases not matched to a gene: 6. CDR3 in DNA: TGTGCCAGCAGCTTGTCAGGGGGCGAAGGCTATGGCTACACCTTC. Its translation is CASSLSGGEGYGYTF.

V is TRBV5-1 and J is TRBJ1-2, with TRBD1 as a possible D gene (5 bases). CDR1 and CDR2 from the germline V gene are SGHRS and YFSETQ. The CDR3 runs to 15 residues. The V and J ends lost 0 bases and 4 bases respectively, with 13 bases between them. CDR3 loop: CASSLEVRAVYGYTF. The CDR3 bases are TGCGCCAGCAGCTTGGAGGTCAGGGCGGTCTATGGCTACACCTTC.

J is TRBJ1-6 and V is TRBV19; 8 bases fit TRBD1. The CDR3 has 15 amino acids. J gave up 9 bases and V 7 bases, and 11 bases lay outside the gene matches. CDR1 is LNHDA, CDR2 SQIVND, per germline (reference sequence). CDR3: CASTPTGEFGSPLHF. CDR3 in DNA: TGTGCCAGTACCCCGACAGGGGAATTTGGTTCACCCCTCCACTTT.

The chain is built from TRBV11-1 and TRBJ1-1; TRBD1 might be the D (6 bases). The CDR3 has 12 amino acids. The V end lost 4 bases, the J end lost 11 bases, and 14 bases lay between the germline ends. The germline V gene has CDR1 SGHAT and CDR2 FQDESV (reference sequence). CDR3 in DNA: TGTGCCAGCAGCTGGATCGGACAGTCGGCTTTCTTT. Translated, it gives CASSWIGQSAFF.